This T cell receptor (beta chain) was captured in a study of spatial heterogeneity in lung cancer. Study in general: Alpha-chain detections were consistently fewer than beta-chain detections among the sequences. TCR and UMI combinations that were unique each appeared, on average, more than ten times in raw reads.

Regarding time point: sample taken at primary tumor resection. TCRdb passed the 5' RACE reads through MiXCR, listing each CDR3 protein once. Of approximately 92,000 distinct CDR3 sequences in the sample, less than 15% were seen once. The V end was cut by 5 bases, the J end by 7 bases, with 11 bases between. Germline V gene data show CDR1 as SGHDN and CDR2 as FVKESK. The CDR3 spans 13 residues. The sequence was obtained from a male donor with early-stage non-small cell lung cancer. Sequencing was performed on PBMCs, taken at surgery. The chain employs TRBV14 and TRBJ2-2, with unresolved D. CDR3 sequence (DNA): TGTGCCAGCAGCTCTCTGGGGTTCGGGGAGCTGTTTTTT. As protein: CASSSLGFGELFF.